These 2 T cell receptor beta chains came from one sample sequenced in a study of cytomegalovirus exposure and HLA in healthy donors (dated by TCRdb to 2017 to 2019). Library preparation used the immunoSEQ multiplex PCR assay. For the multiplex PCR, a mixture combining 60 forward primers for TCR Vbeta segments and 13 reverse primers for TCR Jbeta segments was used. TCRdb limited this immuneACCESS table to in-frame rearrangements with V and J called. A share of clones is missing; checked studies link under half to unresolved V genes, and the rest is unexplained. This sample gives about 160,000 clones in total; 70% to 80% of them show up just once. Less than 1.2% of the sample goes to the ten largest clones. The sequencing input was PBMCs. The receptors stem from a woman between 40 and 55 years old in good health and CMV-seronegative.

The rearrangement joins TRBV18 to TRBJ2-7; TRBD2 matches at 8 bases. After removal of 2 bases from V and 7 bases from J, the junction contained 7 bases not matched to a gene. The CDR3 length is 14 residues. Germline CDR1 reads KGHSH; CDR2 reads LQKENI. The CDR3 is CASSPGLATPEQYF. The CDR3 coding sequence is TGTGCCAGCTCACCAGGACTAGCCACACCGGAGCAGTACTTC.

The chain couples TRBV5-1 to TRBJ2-1, with 9 bases matching TRBD2. Germline CDR1 SGHRS, CDR2 YFSETQ. The V and J ends lost 2 bases and 9 bases, in that order; junction bases with no gene match: 6. There are 14 residues in the CDR3. CDR3: CASSLAGGRGEQFF. The CDR3 DNA reads TGCGCCAGCAGCTTAGCGGGAGGAAGAGGTGAGCAGTTCTTC.